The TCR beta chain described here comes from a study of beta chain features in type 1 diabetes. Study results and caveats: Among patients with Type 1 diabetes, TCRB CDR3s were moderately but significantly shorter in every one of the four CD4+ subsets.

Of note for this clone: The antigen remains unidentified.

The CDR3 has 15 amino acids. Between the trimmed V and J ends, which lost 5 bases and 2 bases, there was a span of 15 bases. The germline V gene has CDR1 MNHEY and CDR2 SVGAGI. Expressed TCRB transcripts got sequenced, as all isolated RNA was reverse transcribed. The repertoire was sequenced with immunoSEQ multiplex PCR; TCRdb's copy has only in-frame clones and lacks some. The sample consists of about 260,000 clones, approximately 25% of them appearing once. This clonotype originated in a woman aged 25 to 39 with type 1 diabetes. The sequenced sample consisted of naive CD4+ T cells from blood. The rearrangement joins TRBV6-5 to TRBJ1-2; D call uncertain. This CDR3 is CASSPRGNLNYGYTF. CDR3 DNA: TGTGCCAGCAGTCCGAGAGGGAACTTAAACTATGGCTACACCTTC.